This TCR beta chain was obtained from a study of blood T cells in healthy people across ages (dated by TCRdb to the mid-2010s). About the full investigation: In model experiments, template switching captured about one uniquely barcoded TCR beta cDNA molecule for every two T cells. To track age-related changes in TCR beta repertoire diversity, the study relied on deep sequencing normalized with unique cDNA molecular identifiers. Donors were grouped into four age groups: young (average roughly 16 years), middle-aged (39), aged (about 59) and long-lived (just over 80). Donors of different ages were randomly distributed across sequencing lanes to avoid experimental bias. For two donors (one aged 18 to 30 and one aged 80 or older), the study analyzed two additional independent replicas of 1 million unique cDNA reads from the same blood draw. The full study reports these points: Bulk unsorted PBMC profiling prevented conclusive comparison of naive and antigen-experienced compartments. The long-lived group showed more naive CD4+ T cells, fewer expanded clones and increased TCR diversity than the aged group, suggesting age selection. Because donor CMV infection status was unknown, age-related changes in expanded clonotypes were potentially confounded. The percentage of naive T cells measured by flow cytometry correlated strongly with observed TCR beta diversity. Total diversity estimates from one million sequenced T cells were considered lower bounds and underestimates. Observed TCR beta diversity per million T cells fell roughly linearly with age, and a significant reduction was already apparent by age roughly 40.

The CDR3 contains 14 residues, cysteine and phenylalanine counted. The read is trimmed to its CDR3 DNA, 42 bases read in frame from base 1. The germline V and J ends show losses of 3 bases and 8 bases respectively, and no gene match explains 5 bases of the junction. The germline V gene (reference sequence) provides CDR1 MNHNY and CDR2 SVGAGI. This clonotype was seen a handful of times. Its antigen target is currently unknown. No per-base quality is available; no much larger clone lies one base away. The donors were some 39 Caucasian individuals from Russia, aged roughly 6 to 100 years, who were systemically healthy. Each donor gave ten milliliters of peripheral blood, drawn into EDTA-treated Vacutainer tubes. PBMCs were isolated by Ficoll-Paque density-gradient centrifugation, with at least 6 million obtained per sample. Total RNA, at least 5 micrograms per sample, was extracted from PBMCs with Trizol reagent. Naive CD45RAhigh/CD27high T cell percentages were measured by flow cytometry on a PBMC aliquot from every donor.

Receptor libraries were prepared by 5' RACE. TCRdb names Illumina HiSeq 2500 as the instrument used. The second PCR ran for about 7 to 11 cycles and used a J-beta primer mix along with a sample-barcoded 5' primer. A template-switch 5' adaptor carrying 12 random nucleotides introduced a unique molecular identifier onto each TCR beta cDNA molecule. Each sample yielded at least 2.5 million CDR3-containing paired-end reads. First-strand cDNA was synthesized from all RNA with the Mint cDNA synthesis kit, primed by a TRBC-specific oligonucleotide. Following uracil-DNA glycosylase treatment, a first 18-cycle PCR with universal primers M1SS and BC2_uni_R was performed on all cDNA. Concerning the study's data processing: Each sample was normalized by randomly selecting 1 million high-quality reads, each carrying a distinct molecular identifier. Reads sharing molecular identifiers were discarded rather than binned into consensus sequences. MiTCR, with a Q25 quality threshold and the strictest error-elimination algorithm, was used for CDR3 identification, clonotype clustering and error correction. A nonparametric unseen species model with Euler transformation was used to estimate a lower bound on total TCR beta diversity. The public reads were quality trimmed at Q25 with fastp and then assembled into clones with MiXCR by TCRdb, keeping productive beta chains. CDR3 protein sequences are deduplicated, and each keeps its most common genes and DNA. The V and J calls were determined by TCRdb, not by the authors. Recorded for this sample are 1.6 million or so distinct CDR3 sequences; about 35% of them occurred a single time. The ten most abundant clones make up about 10% of the sample.

Here the chain combines TRBV6-6 and TRBJ2-3; TRBD2 lines up with 10 middle nucleotides. The sample was blood. The TCR sequence derives from a woman aged 25 to 39 in good health. The DNA sequence follows: TGTGCCAGCAGTTATAGGCTAGCGGGAGTTACGCAGTATTTT. It translates as CASSYRLAGVTQYF.